The text below deals with one TCR beta chain. Its matching antigen is unknown. This entry is derived from a study of CD39 and CD103 CD8 tumor-infiltrating T cells. Overall study findings and caveats: DP CD8 TILs seemed more oligoclonal than DN, SP and blood memory CD8.

Sequencing used immunoSEQ multiplex PCR; TCRdb keeps in-frame clones, though not all of them. The sample yields roughly 15,000 clones, 75% to 95% seen once. The CDR3 is 12 residues long. Trimming removed 6 bases from V and 6 bases from J, with 11 bases in between. The V gene's germline CDR1 is SNHLY and CDR2 FYNNEI. The sequencing input was CD8+ T cells sorted from blood. Subset defined: total memory CD8 T cells (CD45RA-CCR7+/-) from blood or uninvolved lymph node. The V gene is TRBV2, the J gene TRBJ1-1, with D maybe TRBD1 (5 bases). The source of this sequence is a human donor with head and neck squamous cell carcinoma. The CDR3 here is CASRGGTAEAFF. The CDR3, as DNA: TGTGCCAGCAGGGGGGGTACGGCTGAAGCTTTCTTT. Together with reference TRBV2 and TRBJ1-1, the CDR3 gives the full variable domain: EPEVTQTPSHQVTQMGQEVILRCVPISNHLYFYWYRQILGQKVEFLVSFYNNEISEKSEIFDDQFSVERPDGSNFTLKIRSTKLEDSAMYFCASRGGTAEAFFGQGTRLTVV.